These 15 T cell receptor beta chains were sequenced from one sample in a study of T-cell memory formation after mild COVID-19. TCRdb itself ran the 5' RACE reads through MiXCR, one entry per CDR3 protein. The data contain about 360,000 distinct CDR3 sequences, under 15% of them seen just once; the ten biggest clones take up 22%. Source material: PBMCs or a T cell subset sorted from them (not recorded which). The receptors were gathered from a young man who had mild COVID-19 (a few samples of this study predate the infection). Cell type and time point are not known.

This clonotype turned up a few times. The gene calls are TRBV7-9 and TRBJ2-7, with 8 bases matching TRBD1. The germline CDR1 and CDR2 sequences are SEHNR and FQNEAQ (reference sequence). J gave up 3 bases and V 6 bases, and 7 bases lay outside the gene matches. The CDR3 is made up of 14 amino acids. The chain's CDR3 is CASSQGAFHYEQYF. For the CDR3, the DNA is TGTGCCAGCAGTCAGGGGGCATTTCACTACGAGCAGTACTTC.

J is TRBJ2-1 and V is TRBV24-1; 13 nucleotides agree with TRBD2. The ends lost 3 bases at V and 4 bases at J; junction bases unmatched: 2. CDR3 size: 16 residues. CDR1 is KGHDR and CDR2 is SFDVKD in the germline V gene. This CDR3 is CATSDPTSGGYNEQFF. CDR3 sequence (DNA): TGTGCCACCAGTGATCCGACTAGCGGGGGGTACAATGAGCAGTTCTTC.

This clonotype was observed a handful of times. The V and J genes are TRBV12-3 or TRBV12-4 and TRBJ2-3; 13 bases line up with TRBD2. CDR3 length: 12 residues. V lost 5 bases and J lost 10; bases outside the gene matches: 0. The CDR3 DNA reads TGTGCCAGCAGTACTAGCGGGGGGGCGCAGTATTTT. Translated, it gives CASSTSGGAQYF.

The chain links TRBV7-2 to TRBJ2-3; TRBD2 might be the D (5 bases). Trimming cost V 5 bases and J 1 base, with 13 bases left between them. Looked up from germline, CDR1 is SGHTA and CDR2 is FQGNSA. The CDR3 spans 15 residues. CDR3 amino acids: CASSTSWRGTDTQYF. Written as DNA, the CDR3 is TGTGCCAGCAGCACCTCCTGGCGGGGCACAGATACGCAGTATTTT.

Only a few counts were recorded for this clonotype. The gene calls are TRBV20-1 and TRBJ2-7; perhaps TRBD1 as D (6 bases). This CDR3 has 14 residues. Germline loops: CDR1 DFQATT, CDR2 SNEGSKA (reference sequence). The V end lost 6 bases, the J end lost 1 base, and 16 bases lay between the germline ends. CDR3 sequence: CSAKDGRGSYEQYF. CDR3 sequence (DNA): TGCAGTGCCAAGGACGGCAGGGGATCCTACGAGCAGTACTTC.

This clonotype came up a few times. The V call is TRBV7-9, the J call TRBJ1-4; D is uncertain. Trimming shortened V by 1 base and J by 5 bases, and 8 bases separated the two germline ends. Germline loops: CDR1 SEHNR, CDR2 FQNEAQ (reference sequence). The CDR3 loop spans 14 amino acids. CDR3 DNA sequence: TGTGCCAGCAGCTTAGAGGGCCCCAATGAAAAACTGTTTTTT. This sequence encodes CASSLEGPNEKLFF.

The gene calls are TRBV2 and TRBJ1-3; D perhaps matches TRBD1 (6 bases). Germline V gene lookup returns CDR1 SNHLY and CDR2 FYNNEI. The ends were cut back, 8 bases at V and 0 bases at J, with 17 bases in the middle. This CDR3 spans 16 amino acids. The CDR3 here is CASLSPGQLSGNTIYF. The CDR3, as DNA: TGTGCCAGCCTTTCACCGGGACAACTCTCTGGAAACACCATATATTTT.

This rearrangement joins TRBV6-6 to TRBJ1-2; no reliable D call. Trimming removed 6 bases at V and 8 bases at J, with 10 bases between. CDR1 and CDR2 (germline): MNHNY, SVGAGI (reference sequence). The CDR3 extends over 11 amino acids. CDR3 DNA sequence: TGTGCCAGCAGCCCCCCGGGGGGCTACACCTTC. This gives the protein CASSPPGGYTF.

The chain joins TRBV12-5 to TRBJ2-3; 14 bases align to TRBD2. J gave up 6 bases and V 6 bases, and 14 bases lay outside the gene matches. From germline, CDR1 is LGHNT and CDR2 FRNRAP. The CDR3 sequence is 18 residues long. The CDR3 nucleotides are TGTGCTAGTGGGACCGGGACTAGCGGGGGTCTTTTTATGGATACGCAGTATTTT. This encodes CASGTGTSGGLFMDTQYF.

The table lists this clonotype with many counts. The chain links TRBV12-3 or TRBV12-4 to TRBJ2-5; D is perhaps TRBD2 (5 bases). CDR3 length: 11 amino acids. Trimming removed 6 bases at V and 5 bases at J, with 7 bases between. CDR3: CASSRGETQYF. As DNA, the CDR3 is TGTGCCAGCAGCCGCGGGGAGACCCAGTACTTC.

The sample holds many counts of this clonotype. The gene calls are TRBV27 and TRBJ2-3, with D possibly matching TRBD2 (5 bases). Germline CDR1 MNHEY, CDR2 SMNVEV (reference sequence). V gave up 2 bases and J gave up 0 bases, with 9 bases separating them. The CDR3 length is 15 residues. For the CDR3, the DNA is TGTGCCAGCAGTTTAACCGGGATTAGCACAGATACGCAGTATTTT. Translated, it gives CASSLTGISTDTQYF.

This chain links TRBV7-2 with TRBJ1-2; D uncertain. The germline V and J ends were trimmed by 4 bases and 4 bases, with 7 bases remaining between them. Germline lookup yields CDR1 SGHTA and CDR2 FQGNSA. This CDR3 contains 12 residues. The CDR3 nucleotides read TGTGCCAGCAGCTATGCCGCCTATGGCTACACCTTC. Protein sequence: CASSYAAYGYTF. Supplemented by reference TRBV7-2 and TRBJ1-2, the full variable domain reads GAGVSQSPSNKVTEKGKDVELRCDPISGHTALYWYRQSLGQGLEFLIYFQGNSAPDKSGLPSDRFSAERTGGSVSTLTIQRTQQEDSAVYLCASSYAAYGYTFGSGTRLTVV.

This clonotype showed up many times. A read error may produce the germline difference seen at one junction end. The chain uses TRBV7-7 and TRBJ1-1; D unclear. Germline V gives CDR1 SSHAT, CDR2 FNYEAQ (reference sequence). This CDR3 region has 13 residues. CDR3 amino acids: CASSLSEGAEAFF. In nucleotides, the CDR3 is TGTGCTAGCAGCTTATCTGAAGGAGCTGAAGCTTTCTTT.

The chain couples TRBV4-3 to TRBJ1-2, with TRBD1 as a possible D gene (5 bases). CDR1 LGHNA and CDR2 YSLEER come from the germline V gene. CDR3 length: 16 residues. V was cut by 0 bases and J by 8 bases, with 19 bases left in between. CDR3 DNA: TGCGCCAGCAGCCAAGAAACGGGACGGTCCTTGGGAGGCTACACCTTC. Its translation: CASSQETGRSLGGYTF.

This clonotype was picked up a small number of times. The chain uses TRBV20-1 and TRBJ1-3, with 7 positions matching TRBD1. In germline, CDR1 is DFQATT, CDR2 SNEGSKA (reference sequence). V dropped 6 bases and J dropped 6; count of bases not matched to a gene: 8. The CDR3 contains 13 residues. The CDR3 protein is CSALTGRENTIYF. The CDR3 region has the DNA TGCAGTGCGCTGACAGGGAGGGAAAACACCATATATTTT.